The source of this T cell receptor beta chain is a study of T cell responses to AZD1222 COVID-19 vaccine. Clones were read by immunoSEQ multiplex PCR, and TCRdb kept only the in-frame ones, dropping some. This sample yields some 150,000 clones, of which 90% to 95% are seen a single time; more than 0.7% belongs to the top ten. This receptor was identified in an adult in good health. Sample: peripheral blood, taken on day 0 of MenACWY control vaccination.

Here the CDR3 reads CASSLGQGANGELFF. The CDR3 DNA reads as TGTGCCAGCAGCTTAGGACAGGGGGCCAACGGGGAGCTGTTTTTT. V and J are TRBV11-3 and TRBJ2-2; 10 bases are shared with TRBD1. Trimming removed 1 base from V and 7 bases from J; junction bases left unmatched: 3. Germline V lookup: CDR1 SGHNT, CDR2 YENEEA. This CDR3 is 15 amino acids long.